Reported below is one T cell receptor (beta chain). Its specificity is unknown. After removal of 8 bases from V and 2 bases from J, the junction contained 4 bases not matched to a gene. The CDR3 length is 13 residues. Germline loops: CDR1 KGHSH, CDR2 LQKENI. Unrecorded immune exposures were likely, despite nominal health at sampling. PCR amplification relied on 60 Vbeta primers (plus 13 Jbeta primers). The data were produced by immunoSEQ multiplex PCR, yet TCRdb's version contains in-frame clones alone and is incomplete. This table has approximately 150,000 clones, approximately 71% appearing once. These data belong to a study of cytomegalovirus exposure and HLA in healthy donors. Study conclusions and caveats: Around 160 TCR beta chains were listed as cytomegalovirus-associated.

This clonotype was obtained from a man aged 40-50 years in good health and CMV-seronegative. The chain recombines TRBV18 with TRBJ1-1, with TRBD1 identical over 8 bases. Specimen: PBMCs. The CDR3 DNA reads TGTGCCAGCAACGACAGGGGTAACACTGAAGCTTTCTTT. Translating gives CASNDRGNTEAFF.